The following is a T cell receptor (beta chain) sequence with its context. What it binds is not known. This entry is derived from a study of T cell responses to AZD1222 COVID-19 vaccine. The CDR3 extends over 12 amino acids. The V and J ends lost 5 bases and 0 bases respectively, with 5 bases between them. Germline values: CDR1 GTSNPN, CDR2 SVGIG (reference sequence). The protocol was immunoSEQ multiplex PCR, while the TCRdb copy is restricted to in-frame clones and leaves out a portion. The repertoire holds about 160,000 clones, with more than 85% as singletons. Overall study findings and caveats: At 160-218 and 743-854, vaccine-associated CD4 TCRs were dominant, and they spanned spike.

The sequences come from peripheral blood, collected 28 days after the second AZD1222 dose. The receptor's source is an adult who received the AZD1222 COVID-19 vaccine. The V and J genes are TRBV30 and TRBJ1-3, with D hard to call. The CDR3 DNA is TGTGCCTGGGAGATCTCTGGAAACACCATATATTTT. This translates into CAWEISGNTIYF.